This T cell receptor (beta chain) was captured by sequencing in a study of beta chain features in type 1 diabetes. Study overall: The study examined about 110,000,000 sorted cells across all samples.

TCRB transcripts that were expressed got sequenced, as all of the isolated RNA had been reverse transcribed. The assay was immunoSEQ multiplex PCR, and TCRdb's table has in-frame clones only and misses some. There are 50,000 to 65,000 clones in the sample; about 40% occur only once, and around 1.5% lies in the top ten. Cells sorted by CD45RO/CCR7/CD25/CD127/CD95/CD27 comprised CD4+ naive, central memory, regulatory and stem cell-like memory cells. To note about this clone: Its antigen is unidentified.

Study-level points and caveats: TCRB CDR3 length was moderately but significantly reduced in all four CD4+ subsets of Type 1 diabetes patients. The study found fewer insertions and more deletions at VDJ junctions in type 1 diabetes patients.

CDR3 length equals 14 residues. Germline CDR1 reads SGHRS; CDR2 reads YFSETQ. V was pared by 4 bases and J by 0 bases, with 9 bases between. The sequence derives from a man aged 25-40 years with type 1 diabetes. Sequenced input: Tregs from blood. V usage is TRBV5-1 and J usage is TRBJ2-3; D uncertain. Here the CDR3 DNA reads TGCGCCAGCAGCAATCCCGGGAGCACAGATACGCAGTATTTT. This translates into CASSNPGSTDTQYF.